Below, 5 T cell receptor beta chains from the same sample are listed, as sequenced in a study of blood T cell repertoires in COVID-19. Only in-frame clones appear in the TCRdb table, and some are missing; sequencing was by immunoSEQ multiplex PCR. This repertoire shows 70,000 to 95,000 clones, approximately 86% found once; its top ten account for nearly 5%. The material sequenced was peripheral blood. These receptors were collected from a woman of 80 years or more with acute or convalescent COVID-19.

This chain links TRBV5-5 with TRBJ2-5, with D possibly being TRBD2 (5 bases). V dropped 1 base and J dropped 7 bases, with 8 bases sitting between them. CDR3 length equals 12 residues. Germline lookup yields CDR1 SGHKS and CDR2 YYEKEE (reference sequence). Here the CDR3 DNA reads TGTGCCAGCAGCTTGCCCGAGGGGACCCAGTACTTC. Its translation: CASSLPEGTQYF.

The genes are TRBV19 and TRBJ2-5; 9 nucleotides align to TRBD1. This CDR3 contains 16 residues. The trim removed 3 bases at V and 2 bases at J, leaving 7 bases unmatched. Germline V gives CDR1 LNHDA, CDR2 SQIVND (reference sequence). The CDR3 sequence: CASSISLQGAQETQYF. The DNA for the CDR3 is TGTGCCAGTAGTATTTCCTTACAGGGGGCGCAAGAGACCCAGTACTTC.

The chain is built from TRBV3-1 (or the pseudogene TRBV3-2) and TRBJ1-1; a possible D gene is TRBD1 (6 bases). Trimming shortened V by 4 bases and J by 4 bases, and 13 bases separated the two germline ends. The CDR3 has 14 residues. Germline CDR1 LGHDT, CDR2 YNNKEL (reference sequence). CDR3 sequence: CASSPGTIGTEAFF. The CDR3 coding sequence is TGTGCCAGCAGCCCCGGGACAATTGGCACTGAAGCTTTCTTT.

The J gene is TRBJ1-1, the V gene TRBV11-1; D is perhaps TRBD1 (5 bases). CDR3 length: 14 amino acids. Trimming took off 6 bases at V and 4 bases at J, with 15 bases between the two ends. CDR1 is SGHAT, CDR2 FQDESV, per germline (reference sequence). CDR3 bases: TGTGCCAGCAGAGCTTACGACCAGGGCACTGAAGCTTTCTTT. It encodes CASRAYDQGTEAFF.

CDR3: CASSGTTNTGELFF. In nucleotides, the CDR3 is TGTGCCAGCAGTGGAACTACGAACACCGGGGAGCTGTTTTTT. The chain links TRBV2 to TRBJ2-2; D gene uncertain. Germline assignment: CDR1 SNHLY and CDR2 FYNNEI. V lost 4 bases and J lost 0, with 6 bases in between. This CDR3 is built from 14 residues.